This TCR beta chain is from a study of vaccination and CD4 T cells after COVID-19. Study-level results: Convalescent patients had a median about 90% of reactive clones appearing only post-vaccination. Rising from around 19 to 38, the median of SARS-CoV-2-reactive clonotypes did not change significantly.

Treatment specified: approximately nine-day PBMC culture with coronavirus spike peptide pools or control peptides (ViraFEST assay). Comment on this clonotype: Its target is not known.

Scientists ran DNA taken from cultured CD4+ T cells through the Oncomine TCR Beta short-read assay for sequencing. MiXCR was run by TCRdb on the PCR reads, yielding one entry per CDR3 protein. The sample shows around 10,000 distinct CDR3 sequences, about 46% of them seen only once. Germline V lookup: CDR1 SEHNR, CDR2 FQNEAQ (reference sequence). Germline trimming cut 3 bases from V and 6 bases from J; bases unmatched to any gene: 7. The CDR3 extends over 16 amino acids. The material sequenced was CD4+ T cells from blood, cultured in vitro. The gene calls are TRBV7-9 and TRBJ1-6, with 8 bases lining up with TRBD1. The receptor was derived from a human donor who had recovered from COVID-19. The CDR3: CASSFTTGGANSPLHF. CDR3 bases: TGTGCCAGCAGCTTTACCACAGGGGGTGCTAATTCACCCCTCCACTTT.